This T cell receptor beta chain was sequenced in a study of patients and donors after allogeneic stem cell transplantation. A single record per CDR3 protein comes from TCRdb applying MiXCR to the RT-PCR reads. The table shows approximately 200,000 distinct CDR3 sequences, with 38% occurring only once. CDR1 is DFQATT and CDR2 is SNEGSKA in the germline V gene (reference sequence). V shed 6 bases and J 3 bases; nucleotides not matched to a gene: 7. The length of the CDR3 is 14 residues. The chain has TRBV20-1 and TRBJ1-5, with 8 nucleotides matching TRBD1. Material: blood, either unsorted or a sorted T cell fraction (not recorded which). This TCR derives from a human donor who was either an allogeneic HSCT recipient or a stem cell or donor lymphocyte infusion donor (not recorded which). It is not recorded whose cells these are; they may come from a transplant donor. The chain's CDR3 is CSAIGDRHNQPQHF. CDR3 nucleotides: TGCAGTGCCATAGGGGACAGGCACAATCAGCCCCAGCATTTT.